This TCR delta chain was retrieved from a study of gamma-delta T cells after stem cell transplantation. The germline V gene has CDR1 GEAIGNYY and CDR2 EKD. V dropped 3 bases and J dropped 0 bases, with 11 bases sitting between them. This CDR3 has 17 amino acids. The sample holds many counts of this clone. TCRdb reprocessed the RT-PCR reads through CATT. The table shows some 10,000 delta-chain clones, with 1% to 1.5% occurring only once. The sequence came from a human donor. It is not recorded whose cells these are; they may come from a transplant donor. This chain links TRDV2 with TRDJ3, with unresolved D. The specimen sequenced was gamma-delta T cells. The chain's CDR3 is CACDPPTSSWDTRQMFF. DNA for the CDR3: TGTGCCTGTGACCCCCCGACAAGCTCCTGGGACACCCGACAGATGTTTTTC.